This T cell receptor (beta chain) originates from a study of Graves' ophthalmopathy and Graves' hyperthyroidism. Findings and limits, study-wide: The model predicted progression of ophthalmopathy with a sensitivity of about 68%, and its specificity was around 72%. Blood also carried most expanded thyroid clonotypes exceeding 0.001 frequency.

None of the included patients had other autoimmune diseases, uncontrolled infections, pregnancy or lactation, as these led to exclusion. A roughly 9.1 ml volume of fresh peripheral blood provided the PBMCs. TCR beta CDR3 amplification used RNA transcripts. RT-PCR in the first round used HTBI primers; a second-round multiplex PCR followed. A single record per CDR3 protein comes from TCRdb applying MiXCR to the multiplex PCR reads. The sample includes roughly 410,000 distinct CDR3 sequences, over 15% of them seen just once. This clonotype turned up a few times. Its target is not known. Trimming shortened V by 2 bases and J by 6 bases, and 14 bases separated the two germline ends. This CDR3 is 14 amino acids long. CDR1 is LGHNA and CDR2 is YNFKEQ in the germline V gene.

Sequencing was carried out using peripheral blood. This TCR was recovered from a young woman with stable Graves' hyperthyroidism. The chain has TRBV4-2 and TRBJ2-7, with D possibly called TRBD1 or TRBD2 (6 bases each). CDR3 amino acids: CASSQSNREVEQYF. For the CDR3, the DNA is TGTGCCAGCAGCCAAAGCAACAGGGAGGTCGAGCAGTACTTC.